A single TCR beta chain is shown here with its context. This clonotype was detected a few times. Its antigen is not yet known. The record has no base qualities; no much larger clone is one base away. Sequencing took place on an Illumina HiSeq 2000. TCR beta chain libraries were generated by multiplex PCR amplification. High-throughput sequencing was used to analyze the amplified TCR beta chain products. TCRdb ran its own pipeline on the public reads, namely fastp trimming at Q25 and MiXCR clone calling, and kept in-frame beta chains. Identical CDR3 protein sequences are pooled into one entry, listed with their most common genes and DNA. The table for this sample lists roughly 120,000 distinct CDR3 sequences; nearly 20% of them were counted only once. Around 3.5% of the sample lies in the top ten. This specimen belongs to a study of breast tumors, draining lymph nodes, adjacent tissues (dated by TCRdb to about 2016). Describing the broader study: Breast cancer patients provided tumor, adjacent nontumor tissue and axillary lymph nodes, and the study compared the TCR beta repertoires across these three sources. In human breast cancer, the study set out to assess how tumor, surrounding tissue and draining lymph node repertoires relate to one another and whether T cells might be exchanged between them.

Broader findings and caveats from the paper: The data were judged consistent with most tumor T cells deriving from the lymph node and then expanding within tumor tissue. The similarity between tumor and nontumor tissue repertoires was significantly greater in luminal-like breast cancer than in basal-like breast cancer. Tumors showed preferential V and J gene usage, and their T-cell repertoire diversity fell below that of lymph nodes yet above that of nontumor tissue. The conclusion that tumor T cells originate in lymph nodes was framed as consistent with a hypothesis rather than directly demonstrated.

V is clipped by 8 bases and J by 5 bases, and the sequence between their germline boundaries is 22 bases long. CDR1 and CDR2 (MDHEN, SYDVKM) derive from the germline V gene. Taken from cysteine to phenylalanine, the CDR3 has 15 residues. The entry retains the CDR3 DNA only, 45 bases that are in frame from base 1. The axillary draining lymph nodes of breast cancer patients were the source of the lymph node samples. This clonotype was sampled from a female donor with breast cancer. Some clones in this sample may be carry-over from other donors' samples. The specimen sequenced was axillary lymph node tissue. The chain uses TRBV28 and TRBJ2-7, and possibly TRBD1, on 6 matching bases. The CDR3: CASHRLQGAFHEQYF. The DNA sequence reads TGTGCCAGCCACCGTTTACAGGGAGCATTCCACGAGCAGTACTTC.